This entry lists 28 T cell receptor beta chains sequenced from one sample in a study of OX40 agonist ivuxolimab in advanced cancers. The method was the immunoSEQ multiplex PCR assay. Held by TCRdb, this immuneACCESS table contains in-frame sequences only and omits some clones. Under half of the omission traces to an unresolved V gene where checked; the cause of the rest is unknown. This sample has roughly 40,000 clones in its table, and 89% of those were observed once. Together, the top ten hold approximately 16% of the sample. Here the sequenced sample was CD4+ or CD8+ T cells sorted from blood, taken in a trial of the OX40 agonist ivuxolimab. These receptor sequences come from an adult with an advanced solid tumor such as melanoma, head and neck, liver or kidney cancer.

The V and J genes are TRBV29-1 and TRBJ1-2; D gene unclear. V gave up 1 base and J gave up 8 bases, with 11 bases separating them. This CDR3 spans 12 amino acids. Germline CDR1 reads SQVTM; CDR2 reads ANQGSEA. CDR3 bases: TGCAGCGTTGAAGGCAGGAGTAAGGGCTACACCTTC. Protein product: CSVEGRSKGYTF.

The V call is TRBV4-1, the J call TRBJ2-7, with D hard to call. CDR3 length equals 16 residues. From germline, CDR1 is MGHRA and CDR2 YSYEKL. Trimming stripped 0 bases from V and 1 base from J, with 13 bases between. The CDR3 reads CASSQERWMGSYEQYF. CDR3 nucleotides: TGCGCCAGCAGCCAAGAGAGATGGATGGGTTCCTACGAGCAGTACTTC.

The chain employs TRBV29-1 and TRBJ1-1, with D unclear. The CDR3 is made up of 14 amino acids. With 1 base removed from V and 4 bases from J, the gap between germline ends came to 13 bases. CDR1 and CDR2 from the germline V gene are SQVTM and ANQGSEA. The chain's CDR3 is CSVEGRDFVTEAFF. The CDR3 bases are TGCAGCGTTGAAGGGAGAGACTTTGTCACTGAAGCTTTCTTT.

The J gene is TRBJ2-1, the V gene TRBV27; D is unresolved. Between the trimmed V and J ends, which lost 6 bases and 9 bases, there was a span of 12 bases. Germline V gives CDR1 MNHEY, CDR2 SMNVEV (reference sequence). The CDR3 runs 12 residues. CDR3 in amino acids: CASSLPVGEQFF. The CDR3 DNA reads TGTGCCAGCAGCTTACCCGTGGGTGAGCAGTTCTTC.

The chain is built from TRBV27 and TRBJ2-1; 9 nucleotides match TRBD2. The germline gives CDR1 MNHEY, CDR2 SMNVEV (reference sequence). This CDR3 comprises 11 residues. The V segment lost 4 bases and the J segment 15 bases; nucleotides outside the gene matches: 4. The CDR3 sequence: CASSSTSGTFF. CDR3 bases: TGTGCCAGCAGTTCGACTAGCGGAACGTTCTTC.

The CDR3 spells CASSSPRGYNEQFF. The CDR3 DNA is TGTGCCAGCAGTTCCCCACGCGGGTACAATGAGCAGTTCTTC. The chain has TRBV6-5 and TRBJ2-1; tentatively, D is TRBD2 (5 bases). CDR3 length equals 14 residues. Trimming left V 4 bases short and J 4 bases short, with 11 bases between. CDR1 is MNHEY, CDR2 SVGAGI, per germline.

V gene TRBV2 combines with J gene TRBJ1-1; unclear D gene. Per germline, CDR1 SNHLY and CDR2 FYNNEI. The CDR3 totals 12 residues. Between the trimmed V and J ends, which lost 3 bases and 7 bases, there was a span of 9 bases. The CDR3 region has the DNA TGTGCCAGCAGTGAGTGGCTCGGTGAAGCTTTCTTT. Its translation: CASSEWLGEAFF.

This clone was found once. For the CDR3, the DNA is TGTGCCAGCAGCCCCGAACAGGGCTACGAGCAGTACTTC. Protein product: CASSPEQGYEQYF. The rearrangement uses TRBV7-3 and TRBJ2-7, with D maybe TRBD1 (6 bases). CDR1 SGHTA and CDR2 FQGTGA come from the germline V gene. The CDR3 has 13 residues. V lost 5 bases and J 3 bases, leaving 11 bases between the germline ends. The full variable domain, with the rest looked up from reference TRBV7-3 and TRBJ2-7, is GAGVSQTPSNKVTEKGKYVELRCDPISGHTALYWYRQSLGQGPEFLIYFQGTGAADDSGLPNDRFFAVRPEGSVSTLKIQRTERGDSAVYLCASSPEQGYEQYFGPGTRLTVT.

The chain uses TRBV6-6 and TRBJ2-1; no firm D call. Per the germline V gene, CDR1 is MNHNY and CDR2 is SVGAGI (reference sequence). V gave up 6 bases and J gave up 8 bases, with 5 bases separating them. The CDR3 has 10 amino acids. In nucleotides, the CDR3 is TGTGCCAGCAGGAACGATGAGCAGTTCTTC. Its translation: CASRNDEQFF.

V gene TRBV25-1 combines with J gene TRBJ1-6; D remains ambiguous. Per the germline V gene, CDR1 is MGHDK and CDR2 is SYGVNS. The CDR3 contains 17 residues. Trimming pared 1 base from V and 0 bases from J, leaving 10 bases between. The CDR3 region is CASSEFGSGSYNSPLHF. Here the CDR3 DNA reads TGTGCCAGCAGTGAATTCGGTAGCGGCTCCTATAATTCACCCCTCCACTTT.

The CDR3 sequence is CASSLGQTSAPYNEQFF. CDR3 in DNA: TGTGCCAGCAGCTTAGGGCAGACTAGCGCCCCCTACAATGAGCAGTTCTTC. The V and J genes are TRBV13 and TRBJ2-1; 8 bases align to TRBD2. Per germline, CDR1 PRHDT and CDR2 FYEKMQ (reference sequence). CDR3 length: 17 amino acids. The trim removed 0 bases at V and 2 bases at J, leaving 6 bases unmatched.

This chain joins TRBV19 and TRBJ2-2; possible D gene TRBD2, 5 bases. Germline-derived CDR1 and CDR2 are LNHDA and SQIVND (reference sequence). CDR3 length: 15 amino acids. Trimming left V 8 bases short and J 3 bases short, with 16 bases between. The CDR3: CASSRWTGYTGELFF. The CDR3 DNA sequence: TGTGCCAGTTCCCGTTGGACGGGGTACACCGGGGAGCTGTTTTTT.

This chain joins TRBV7-2 and TRBJ1-2; 8 bases agree with TRBD1. Looked up from germline, CDR1 is SGHTA and CDR2 is FQGNSA. The length of the CDR3 is 13 residues. J gave up 7 bases and V 4 bases, and 5 bases lay outside the gene matches. CDR3 sequence reads: CASSWGQERGYTF. DNA for the CDR3: TGTGCCAGCAGCTGGGGACAGGAGCGTGGCTACACCTTC. The full variable domain, in which reference TRBV7-2 and TRBJ1-2 provide the parts outside the CDR3, is GAGVSQSPSNKVTEKGKDVELRCDPISGHTALYWYRQSLGQGLEFLIYFQGNSAPDKSGLPSDRFSAERTGGSVSTLTIQRTQQEDSAVYLCASSWGQERGYTFGSGTRLTVV.

The rearrangement joins TRBV6-5 to TRBJ2-7; 7 bases agree with TRBD2. The V gene end was trimmed by 8 bases and the J gene end by 1 base; junction bases not matched to a gene: 5. The CDR3 runs 13 residues. The V gene's germline CDR1 is MNHEY and CDR2 SVGAGI. CDR3 protein: CASGASGSYEQYF. DNA for the CDR3: TGTGCCAGCGGGGCTAGCGGTTCCTACGAGCAGTACTTC.

This clone was counted once. The chain is built from TRBV6-9 and TRBJ1-1; D might be TRBD1 (6 bases). V was pared by 3 bases and J by 1 base, with 9 bases between. Per germline, CDR1 MNHGY and CDR2 SVAAGI. This CDR3 spans 14 amino acids. CDR3 sequence reads: CASSYSTGNTEAFF. CDR3 nucleotide sequence: TGTGCCAGCAGTTACTCGACAGGGAACACTGAAGCTTTCTTT.

The V gene is TRBV9, the J gene TRBJ1-1; 8 bases align to TRBD1. The germline gives CDR1 SGDLS, CDR2 YYNGEE. Unmatched junction bases numbered 4, after V lost 4 bases and J lost 5 bases. This CDR3 is built from 13 residues. CDR3 nucleotides: TGTGCCAGCAGCACAGGGGGGCGTACTGAAGCTTTCTTT. It specifies CASSTGGRTEAFF.

The V and J genes are TRBV5-6 and TRBJ2-7, with D possibly being TRBD1 or TRBD2 (5 bases each). V lost 0 bases, J lost 3 bases, and 10 bases lay in between. The CDR3 spans 14 residues. Looked up from germline, CDR1 is SGHDT and CDR2 is YYEEEE. CDR3 in DNA: TGTGCCAGCAGCTTGGGGGGGTCTAACTACGAGCAGTACTTC. Amino acids: CASSLGGSNYEQYF. Full variable domain (rest looked up from reference TRBV5-6 and TRBJ2-7): DAGVTQSPTHLIKTRGQQVTLRCSPKSGHDTVSWYQQALGQGPQFIFQYYEEEERQRGNFPDRFSGHQFPNYSSELNVNALLLGDSALYLCASSLGGSNYEQYFGPGTRLTVT.

The genes are TRBV6-4 and TRBJ2-1; D is unresolved. This CDR3 comprises 16 residues. Germline V gene lookup returns CDR1 MRHNA and CDR2 SNTAGT. Trimming took off 0 bases at V and 0 bases at J, with 9 bases between the two ends. In nucleotides, the CDR3 is TGTGCCAGCAGTGACTCGGGCTATAGCTCCTACAATGAGCAGTTCTTC. Its translation: CASSDSGYSSYNEQFF.

Here the CDR3 reads CASTGLAGDRGELFF. The CDR3 region has the DNA TGTGCCAGCACTGGACTAGCGGGAGATCGGGGGGAGCTGTTTTTT. The gene calls are TRBV11-2 and TRBJ2-2; 13 bases fit TRBD2. Per germline, CDR1 SGHAT and CDR2 FQNNGV. The V gene end was trimmed by 7 bases and the J gene end by 8 bases; junction bases not matched to a gene: 7. CDR3 length: 15 amino acids.

This sequence joins TRBV27 and TRBJ2-7; 11 bases match TRBD2. Germline CDR1 is MNHEY and CDR2 is SMNVEV (reference sequence). The CDR3 runs to 14 residues. The junction had 4 bases not matched to a gene; V was cut back by 8 bases and J by 1 base. The chain's CDR3 is CASATSGISYEQYF. The CDR3, as DNA: TGTGCCAGCGCGACTAGCGGGATATCCTACGAGCAGTACTTC.

The gene calls are TRBV6-5 and TRBJ1-4, with D perhaps matching TRBD1 (5 bases). Germline loops: CDR1 MNHEY, CDR2 SVGAGI. The CDR3 runs 15 residues. V lost 0 bases to trimming and J lost 8 bases, with 13 bases between them. For the CDR3, the DNA is TGTGCCAGCAGTTACTCGACAGCAGGACGAGAAAAACTGTTTTTT. Its protein product is CASSYSTAGREKLFF.

Only one count was recorded for this clone. V usage is TRBV6-6 and J usage is TRBJ1-5, with no clear D. Trimming took off 8 bases at V and 4 bases at J, with 12 bases between the two ends. Germline lookup yields CDR1 MNHNY and CDR2 SVGAGI (reference sequence). The CDR3 has 13 residues. CDR3 bases: TGTGCCAGCGGAGGAGCTGTAAATCAGCCCCAGCATTTT. Protein sequence: CASGGAVNQPQHF.

The chain uses TRBV4-1 and TRBJ1-2, with D possibly matching TRBD1 (5 bases). CDR1 MGHRA and CDR2 YSYEKL come from the germline V gene. Trimming cost V 0 bases and J 4 bases, with 12 bases left between them. The CDR3 extends over 15 amino acids. CDR3 nucleotide sequence: TGCGCCAGCAGCCAAGACCCGGGACTGCTCTATGGCTACACCTTC. It yields the protein CASSQDPGLLYGYTF.

The chain has TRBV10-3 and TRBJ1-1; TRBD1 agrees at 8 bases. There are 17 residues in the CDR3. With V trimmed by 3 bases and J by 7 bases, 16 bases remained unmatched. Germline lookup yields CDR1 ENHRY and CDR2 SYGVKD. The DNA for the CDR3 is TGTGCCATCAGTGATTCAAGTCAGGGGGCTTATCGGAGTGAAGCTTTCTTT. Its protein product is CAISDSSQGAYRSEAFF.

This clone was recorded only once. V gene TRBV11-2 combines with J gene TRBJ1-1, with D perhaps TRBD1 (6 bases). The germline CDR1 and CDR2 sequences are SGHAT and FQNNGV. The CDR3 covers 15 residues. With 3 bases removed from V and 4 bases from J, the gap between germline ends came to 15 bases. The CDR3 protein is CASSLPWGGGTEAFF. Written as DNA, the CDR3 is TGTGCCAGCAGCTTGCCTTGGGGAGGGGGCACTGAAGCTTTCTTT.

V gene TRBV6-4 combines with J gene TRBJ2-1; TRBD2 matches at 7 bases. The ends lost 2 bases at V and 6 bases at J; junction bases unmatched: 7. CDR1 is MRHNA and CDR2 is SNTAGT in the germline V gene. This CDR3 is 15 amino acids long. CDR3 region: CASSDISGDSNEQFF. Here the CDR3 DNA reads TGTGCCAGCAGTGACATAAGCGGGGATAGCAATGAGCAGTTCTTC.

The chain employs TRBV12-5 and TRBJ1-5; possibly TRBD1 for D (5 bases). The germline CDR1 and CDR2 sequences are LGHNT and FRNRAP. The CDR3 covers 15 residues. V was shortened by 2 bases and J by 1 base, with 9 bases between the two germline ends. CDR3 sequence reads: CASGLWRDSNQPQHF. In nucleotides, the CDR3 is TGTGCTAGTGGTTTGTGGAGGGACAGCAATCAGCCCCAGCATTTT.

This clone was counted between two and nine times. The V call is TRBV4-1, the J call TRBJ2-1; TRBD2 matches 14 bases. The length of the CDR3 is 17 residues. Germline trimming cut 0 bases from V and 9 bases from J; bases unmatched to any gene: 7. Germline CDR1 MGHRA, CDR2 YSYEKL. The CDR3 loop is CASSQEGGTSGSLEQFF. The DNA of the CDR3 is TGCGCCAGCAGCCAAGAGGGGGGGACTAGCGGGAGTCTTGAGCAGTTCTTC.